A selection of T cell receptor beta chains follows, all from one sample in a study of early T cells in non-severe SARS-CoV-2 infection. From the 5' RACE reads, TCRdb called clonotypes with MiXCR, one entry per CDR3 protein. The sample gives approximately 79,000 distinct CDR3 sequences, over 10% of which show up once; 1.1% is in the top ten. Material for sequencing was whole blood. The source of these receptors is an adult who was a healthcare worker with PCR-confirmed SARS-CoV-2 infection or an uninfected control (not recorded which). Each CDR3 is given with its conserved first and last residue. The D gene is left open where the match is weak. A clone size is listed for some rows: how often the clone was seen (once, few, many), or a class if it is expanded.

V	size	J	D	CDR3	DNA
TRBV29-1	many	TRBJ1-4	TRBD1	CSAAGQKNEKLFF	TGCAGCGCCGCGGGACAGAAGAATGAAAAACTGTTTTTT
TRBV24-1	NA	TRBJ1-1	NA	CATRGGTEAFF	TGTGCCACCAGGGGCGGGACTGAAGCTTTCTTT
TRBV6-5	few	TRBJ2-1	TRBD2	CASSYAGGLGNEQFF	TGTGCCAGCAGTTACGCGGGAGGGCTAGGGAATGAGCAGTTCTTC
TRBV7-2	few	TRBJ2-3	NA	CASSFYPSGIARSTDTQYF	TGTGCCAGCAGCTTTTACCCCTCCGGGATAGCGCGGAGCACAGATACGCAGTATTTT
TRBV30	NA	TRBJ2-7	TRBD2	CAWSVRGGRTYEQYF	TGTGCCTGGAGTGTAAGGGGCGGGAGAACCTACGAGCAGTACTTC
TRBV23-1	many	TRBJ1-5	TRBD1	CASSQLGQGQQPQHF	TGCGCCAGCAGTCAATTGGGACAGGGGCAGCAGCCCCAGCATTTT
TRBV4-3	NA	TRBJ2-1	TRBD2	CASSQDEGLAEEQFF	TGCGCCAGCAGCCAAGATGAAGGACTAGCGGAAGAGCAGTTCTTC
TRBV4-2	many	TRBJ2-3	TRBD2	CASSQVDSGGPYSSDTQYF	TGTGCCAGCAGCCAAGTAGATAGCGGGGGCCCTTATAGTTCAGATACGCAGTATTTT
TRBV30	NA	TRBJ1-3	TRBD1	CAGDRAGNTIYF	TGTGCTGGGGACAGGGCTGGAAACACCATATATTTT
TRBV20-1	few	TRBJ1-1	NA	CSAKFARPLTEAFF	TGCAGTGCTAAGTTCGCGAGACCACTCACTGAAGCTTTCTTT
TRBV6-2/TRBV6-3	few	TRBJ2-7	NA	CASRRELISYEQYF	TGTGCCAGCAGGAGAGAGTTGATCTCCTACGAGCAGTACTTC
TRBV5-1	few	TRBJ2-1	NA	CASSSRQEIYNEQFF	TGCGCCAGCAGCTCCCGACAGGAGATCTACAATGAGCAGTTCTTC
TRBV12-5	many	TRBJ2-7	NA	CASASLSSYEQYF	TGTGCTAGTGCCTCACTGAGCTCCTACGAGCAGTACTTC
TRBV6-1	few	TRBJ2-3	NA	CASRWGRGADTQYF	TGTGCCAGCAGGTGGGGGAGAGGTGCAGATACGCAGTATTTT
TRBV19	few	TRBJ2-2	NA	CASSISRGPRNTGELFF	TGTGCCAGTAGTATTTCCCGGGGGCCTCGGAACACCGGGGAGCTGTTTTTT
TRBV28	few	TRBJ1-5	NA	CASSPNKDVSNQPQHF	TGTGCCAGCAGTCCAAACAAGGACGTTAGCAATCAGCCCCAGCATTTT
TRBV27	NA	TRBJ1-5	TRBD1	CASSAGGGQPQHF	TGTGCCAGCAGTGCAGGGGGCGGACAGCCCCAGCATTTT
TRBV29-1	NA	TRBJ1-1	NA	CSVRGRLNTEAFF	TGCAGCGTTCGGGGCAGGCTGAACACTGAAGCTTTCTTT
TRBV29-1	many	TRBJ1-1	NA	CSVGNTEAFF	TGCAGCGTTGGTAACACTGAAGCTTTCTTT
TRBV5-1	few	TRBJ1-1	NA	CASSLGGSRTEAFF	TGCGCCAGCAGCTTGGGCGGCAGTCGCACTGAAGCTTTCTTT
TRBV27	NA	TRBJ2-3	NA	CASSLAGYDPDTQYF	TGTGCCAGCAGTTTAGCGGGGTACGATCCAGATACGCAGTATTTT
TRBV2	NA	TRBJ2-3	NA	CASSDGYQASTDTQYF	TGTGCCAGCAGTGACGGATATCAGGCTAGCACAGATACGCAGTATTTT
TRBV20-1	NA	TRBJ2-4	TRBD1	CSAGAGDRAKNIQYF	TGCAGTGCTGGGGCTGGGGACAGAGCCAAAAACATTCAGTACTTC
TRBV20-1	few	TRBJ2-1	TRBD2	CSARSSGDVNEQLF	TGCAGTGCTAGATCTAGCGGGGATGTGAATGAGCAGCTCTTC
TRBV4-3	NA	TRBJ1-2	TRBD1	CASSQVSRTGTPNYGYTF	TGCGCCAGCAGCCAAGTGTCGCGGACAGGGACGCCTAACTATGGCTACACCTTC
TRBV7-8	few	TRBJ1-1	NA	CASSPGGGETEAFF	TGTGCCAGCAGTCCCGGCGGGGGCGAGACTGAAGCTTTCTTT
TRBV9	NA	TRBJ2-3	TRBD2	CASSVARTRHTDTQYF	TGTGCCAGCAGCGTAGCTCGGACTAGGCACACAGATACGCAGTATTTT
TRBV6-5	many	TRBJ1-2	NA	CASSYDRTSHRYGYTF	TGTGCCAGCAGTTACGACAGGACGTCGCATCGCTATGGCTACACCTTC
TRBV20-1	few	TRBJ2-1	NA	CSAELVTEQFF	TGCAGTGCGGAACTAGTAACCGAGCAGTTCTTC
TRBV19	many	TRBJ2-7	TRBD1	CASSYGQGNHEQYF	TGTGCCAGTAGTTACGGACAGGGTAACCACGAGCAGTACTTC
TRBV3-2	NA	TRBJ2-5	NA	CASSPVRDGQETQYF	TGTGCCAGCAGCCCGGTCCGGGACGGCCAAGAGACCCAGTACTTC
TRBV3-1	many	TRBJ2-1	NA	CASSFGVDEQFF	TGTGCCAGCAGTTTTGGCGTAGATGAGCAGTTCTTC
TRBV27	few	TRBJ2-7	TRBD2	CASSFRGGMLYEQYF	TGTGCCAGCAGTTTCCGGGGGGGAATGCTCTACGAGCAGTACTTT
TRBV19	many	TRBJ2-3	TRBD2	CASSIDPPGLAEDLTDTQYF	TGTGCCAGTAGTATAGATCCCCCCGGACTAGCGGAGGACTTAACAGATACGCAGTATTTT
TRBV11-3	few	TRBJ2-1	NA	CASSLDRTFNEQFF	TGTGCCAGCAGCTTAGACCGCACCTTCAATGAGCAGTTCTTC
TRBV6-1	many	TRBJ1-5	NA	CASSEALRRASNQPQHF	TGTGCCAGCAGTGAAGCGCTTCGGAGGGCCAGTAATCAGCCCCAGCATTTT
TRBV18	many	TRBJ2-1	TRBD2	CASLTSAASYNEQFF	TGTGCCAGCTTAACTAGCGCGGCCTCCTACAATGAGCAGTTCTTC
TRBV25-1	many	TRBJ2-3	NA	CASSGPSHTDTQYF	TGTGCCAGCAGTGGGCCATCGCACACAGATACGCAGTATTTT
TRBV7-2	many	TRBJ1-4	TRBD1	CASRRGQGPNEKLFF	TGTGCCAGCAGGAGGGGACAGGGGCCTAATGAAAAACTGTTTTTT
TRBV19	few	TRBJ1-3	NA	CASGPAVQGNTIYF	TGTGCCAGCGGCCCCGCAGTACAGGGAAACACCATATATTTT
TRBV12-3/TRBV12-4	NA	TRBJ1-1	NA	CASRPGGSEALF	TGTGCCAGCAGACCCGGAGGTAGTGAAGCTCTCTTT
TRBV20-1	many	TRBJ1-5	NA	CSAGVTADSNQPQHF	TGCAGTGCTGGAGTTACGGCAGATAGCAATCAGCCCCAGCATTTT
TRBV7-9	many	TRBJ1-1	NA	CASSFGRSNTEAFF	TGTGCCAGCAGCTTCGGACGGTCGAACACTGAAGCTTTCTTT
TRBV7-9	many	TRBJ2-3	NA	CASSPTGTSTDTQYF	TGTGCCAGCAGCCCAACCGGGACTAGCACAGATACGCAGTATTTT
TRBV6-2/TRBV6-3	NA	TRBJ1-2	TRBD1	CASTQGDGYTF	TGTGCCAGCACACAGGGGGACGGCTACACCTTC
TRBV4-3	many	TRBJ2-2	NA	CASSQVGYSNTGELFF	TGCGCCAGCAGCCAAGTGGGCTATTCGAACACCGGGGAGCTGTTTTTT
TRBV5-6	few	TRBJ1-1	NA	CASSPGRTEAFF	TGTGCCAGCAGCCCCGGACGGACTGAAGCTTTCTTT
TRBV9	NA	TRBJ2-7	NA	CASSAQGGSSYEQYF	TGTGCCAGCAGCGCCCAGGGGGGGAGCTCCTACGAGCAGTACTTC
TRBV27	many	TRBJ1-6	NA	CASSLIGAGSNSPLHF	TGTGCCAGCAGTTTAATAGGGGCTGGGTCTAATTCACCCCTCCACTTT